This TCR beta chain was sequenced in a study of blood T cell repertoires in COVID-19. Study in general: COVID-19 samples, acute and convalescent, were from the United States, Italy and Spain. Nucleic acid was either cDNA or gDNA, and it came from T cells, B-cell-depleted T cells, or PBMCs.

In the original analysis: Reference gene primer amplification gave nucleated cell count estimates. TCRdb's copy holds only in-frame clones and misses some; the assay was immunoSEQ multiplex PCR. That table supplies the V and J calls and clone size; D and trimming were determined from the DNA. The sample gives about 59,000 clones, over 80% of which show up once; 3.5% is in the top ten. Germline CDR1 is ENHRY and CDR2 is SYGVKD. The CDR3 has 14 amino acids. Unmatched junction bases numbered 6, after V lost 10 bases and J lost 2 bases. V is TRBV10-3 and J is TRBJ1-5, with 9 bases lining up with TRBD1. This clonotype originated in an elderly woman with acute or convalescent COVID-19. The sequenced sample consisted of peripheral blood. CDR3 in amino acids: CASRQGVGNQPQHF. CDR3 in DNA: TGTGCCAGTAGACAGGGGGTTGGCAATCAGCCCCAGCATTTT.